These 28 T cell receptor beta chains were sequenced from one sample in a study of cytomegalovirus exposure and HLA in healthy donors. This PCR relied on a set of 60 Vbeta primers and 13 Jbeta primers. The data were produced by immunoSEQ multiplex PCR, yet TCRdb's version contains in-frame clones alone and is incomplete. Among approximately 170,000 clones listed, 68% were seen once. Sequenced sample: PBMCs. The receptors were gathered from a man aged 50-59 years in good health and CMV-seronegative.

V usage is TRBV4-1 and J usage is TRBJ1-1, with D maybe TRBD1 (6 bases). Germline V gene sequence: CDR1 MGHRA, CDR2 YSYEKL. The CDR3 length is 12 residues. The V gene lost 4 bases and the J gene lost 10 bases, with 13 bases spanning the gap. DNA of the CDR3: TGCGCCAGCAGCCGAAAGGGGGAGGGAGCTTTCTTT. It translates to CASSRKGEGAFF.

This chain uses TRBV5-1 with TRBJ2-1; a weak D match, TRBD2 (6 bases). Trimming removed 4 bases at V and 0 bases at J, with 11 bases between. Per the germline V gene, CDR1 is SGHRS and CDR2 is YFSETQ. This CDR3 spans 15 amino acids. This CDR3 is CASSRDGSSYNEQFF. The CDR3 DNA follows: TGCGCCAGCAGCCGGGACGGGAGCTCCTACAATGAGCAGTTCTTC.

This clone was counted between two and nine times. The rearrangement links TRBV21-1 to TRBJ2-7; the table calls TRBD1, which could not be checked here. TRBV21-1 is termed a pseudogene. This CDR3 has 14 residues. CDR3 coding DNA: TGTGCCAGCAGCAGGGGGGGACAGGGACGCGAGCAGTACTTC. It yields the protein CASSRGGQGREQYF.

This sequence joins TRBV28 and TRBJ2-1; 7 bases are a match to TRBD2. The V and J ends lost 6 bases and 0 bases, in that order; junction bases with no gene match: 2. Germline V CDR1 and CDR2: MDHEN, SYDVKM. CDR3 length: 14 residues. CDR3 nucleotides: TGTGCCAGCAGGGGCGGGGGCTCCTACAATGAGCAGTTCTTC. This codes for CASRGGGSYNEQFF.

This chain joins TRBV5-5 and TRBJ1-2; a possible D gene is TRBD1 (6 bases). Germline CDR1 SGHKS, CDR2 YYEKEE (reference sequence). V lost 3 bases, J lost 4 bases, and 22 bases lay in between. This CDR3 comprises 17 residues. CDR3 region: CASSSSRTGGASYGYTF. The CDR3 DNA follows: TGTGCCAGCAGCTCATCCCGGACGGGGGGGGCGTCCTATGGCTACACCTTC.

The V and J genes are TRBV19 and TRBJ2-7, with 8 bases lining up with TRBD1. The CDR3 length is 14 residues. V shed 9 bases and J 7 bases; nucleotides not matched to a gene: 14. Germline V lookup: CDR1 LNHDA, CDR2 SQIVND (reference sequence). CDR3 bases: TGTGCCAGCCTCAGCAGCCAGGGGGCCCGTGAGCAGTACTTC. Encoded protein: CASLSSQGAREQYF.

This clone was seen a handful of times. The chain is built from TRBV4-1 and TRBJ2-3, with D perhaps matching TRBD1 (5 bases). The V end lost 1 base, the J end lost 5 bases, and 22 bases lay between the germline ends. Germline lookup yields CDR1 MGHRA and CDR2 YSYEKL. The CDR3 runs 18 residues. This CDR3 is CASSQGRRGEWTRDTQYF. CDR3 nucleotide sequence: TGCGCCAGCAGCCAAGGAAGAAGGGGCGAGTGGACCAGAGATACGCAGTATTTT.

This clone was detected only once. J is TRBJ1-2 and V is TRBV9; 7 bases fit TRBD1. The V segment lost 4 bases and the J segment 4 bases; nucleotides outside the gene matches: 4. The length of the CDR3 is 13 residues. Germline V gene lookup returns CDR1 SGDLS and CDR2 YYNGEE. DNA of the CDR3: TGTGCCAGCAGCCGACAGGGACTCTATGGCTACACCTTC. Translation: CASSRQGLYGYTF.

The chain carries TRBV7-2 and TRBJ2-1, with 13 bases aligning to TRBD2. Unmatched junction bases numbered 5, after V lost 3 bases and J lost 9 bases. Germline CDR1 is SGHTA and CDR2 is FQGNSA. The CDR3 is 15 amino acids. The CDR3 loop is CASSFVTSGGFEQFF. CDR3 nucleotide sequence: TGTGCCAGCAGCTTTGTGACTAGCGGGGGGTTTGAGCAGTTCTTC. Full variable domain (outside the CDR3, taken from reference TRBV7-2 and TRBJ2-1): GAGVSQSPSNKVTEKGKDVELRCDPISGHTALYWYRQSLGQGLEFLIYFQGNSAPDKSGLPSDRFSAERTGGSVSTLTIQRTQQEDSAVYLCASSFVTSGGFEQFFGPGTRLTVL.

The gene calls are TRBV29-1 and TRBJ1-2; 9 bases match TRBD1. The CDR3 has 12 amino acids. Trimming removed 6 bases from V and 7 bases from J; junction bases left unmatched: 6. Germline assignment: CDR1 SQVTM and CDR2 ANQGSEA. DNA for the CDR3: TGCAGCGTAGGGGACAGGGAGGCTGGCTACACCTTC. Its protein is CSVGDREAGYTF.

The chain employs TRBV4-1 and TRBJ2-3, with D perhaps matching TRBD1 (6 bases). There are 15 residues in the CDR3. Trimming shortened V by 3 bases and J by 0 bases, and 10 bases separated the two germline ends. Germline CDR1 and CDR2: MGHRA and YSYEKL. CDR3 residues: CASSQEDRSTDTQYF. Here the CDR3 DNA reads TGCGCCAGCAGCCAGGAAGACAGGAGCACAGATACGCAGTATTTT.

The rearrangement joins TRBV6-1 to TRBJ2-7; 8 bases agree with TRBD2. This CDR3 comprises 13 residues. V lost 3 bases, J lost 8 bases, and 6 bases stayed unmatched. Germline V CDR1 and CDR2: MNHNS, SASEGT. The CDR3 DNA reads as TGTGCCAGCAGTGACCCGGGGGGGACCAAGCAGTACTTC. This sequence encodes CASSDPGGTKQYF.

This clone came up a few times. This chain links TRBV6-6 with TRBJ2-7; TRBD1 agrees at 7 bases. This CDR3 has 15 residues. With V trimmed by 6 bases and J by 2 bases, 10 bases remained unmatched. Germline values: CDR1 MNHNY, CDR2 SVGAGI (reference sequence). CDR3 sequence: CASSPGTASTYEQYF. Written as DNA, the CDR3 is TGTGCCAGCAGCCCCGGGACAGCCTCTACCTACGAGCAGTACTTC.

V and J are TRBV6-6 and TRBJ1-5; no reliable D call. The CDR3 consists of 15 residues. Trimming pared 5 bases from V and 1 base from J, leaving 12 bases between. Looked up from germline, CDR1 is MNHNY and CDR2 is SVGAGI (reference sequence). CDR3 residues: CASSTTALSNQPQHF. The DNA for the CDR3 is TGTGCCAGCAGTACGACTGCCTTGAGCAATCAGCCCCAGCATTTT.

The CDR3 bases are TGCGCCAGCAGCCAAGATCCTACAGGGGCTGGGGCCAACGTCCTGACTTTC. Translated: CASSQDPTGAGANVLTF. This chain connects TRBV4-1 to TRBJ2-6; 7 nucleotides line up with TRBD1. The CDR3 totals 17 residues. The V gene's germline CDR1 is MGHRA and CDR2 YSYEKL. V shed 0 bases, J shed 2 bases, and the junction held 4 bases outside the gene matches.

This clone was seen only a few times. The gene calls are TRBV28 and TRBJ1-3; 7 bases agree with TRBD1. The CDR3 has 16 residues. Germline loops: CDR1 MDHEN, CDR2 SYDVKM. The V segment lost 4 bases and the J segment 2 bases; nucleotides outside the gene matches: 8. For the CDR3, the DNA is TGTGCCAGCAGTTCCTCCGGACAGGATCCTGGAAACACCATATATTTT. Translation gives CASSSSGQDPGNTIYF.

V usage is TRBV6-5 and J usage is TRBJ2-5; weak D call: TRBD1 (8 bases). The J call is uncertain, as TRBJ2-7 better fits the DNA end. The germline V gene has CDR1 MNHEY and CDR2 SVGAGI. CDR3 size: 15 residues. CDR3 bases: TGTGCCAGCAGTCGGCGACAGGGGAGGGGTTACGAGCAGTACTTC. This gives the protein CASSRRQGRGYEQYF.

The chain combines TRBV7-8 with TRBJ1-1, with D tentatively TRBD1 (5 bases). This CDR3 has 13 amino acids. Per the germline V gene, CDR1 is SGHVS and CDR2 is FQNEAQ. Trimming pared 1 base from V and 4 bases from J, leaving 7 bases between. CDR3 coding DNA: TGTGCCAGCAGCTTAGGGGGGGGCACTGAAGCTTTCTTT. It encodes CASSLGGGTEAFF. Complete variable domain (other parts from reference TRBV7-8 and TRBJ1-1): GAGVSQSPRYKVAKRGQDVALRCDPISGHVSLFWYQQALGQGPEFLTYFQNEAQLDKSGLPSDRFFAERPEGSVSTLKIQRTQQEDSAVYLCASSLGGGTEAFFGQGTRLTVV.

This clone was counted only a few times. V gene TRBV27 combines with J gene TRBJ1-1; 9 bases align to TRBD1. V lost 6 bases, J lost 10 bases, and 12 bases stayed unmatched. CDR1 and CDR2 from the germline V gene are MNHEY and SMNVEV (reference sequence). The CDR3 runs 14 residues. CDR3 DNA: TGTGCCAGCAGAAAGGACAGGGGTGTTGGTCTAGCTTTCTTT. It translates to CASRKDRGVGLAFF.

The chain joins TRBV7-6 to TRBJ1-1, with 8 positions matching TRBD1. V trimming: 3 bases; J trimming: 1 base; junction bases outside the gene matches: 4. The germline gives CDR1 SGHVS, CDR2 FNYEAQ. The CDR3 runs to 15 residues. The CDR3 spells CASSFWTGRNTEAFF. The CDR3 nucleotides read TGTGCCAGCAGCTTCTGGACAGGGAGGAACACTGAAGCTTTCTTT.

The V and J genes are TRBV6-5 and TRBJ2-2; 8 positions agree with TRBD2. This CDR3 spans 15 amino acids. Germline V gene lookup returns CDR1 MNHEY and CDR2 SVGAGI. V dropped 7 bases and J dropped 5; count of bases not matched to a gene: 9. CDR3 bases: TGTGCCAGCAACCGGGGGGGGGCGGGTACCGGGGAGCTGTTTTTT. Encoded protein: CASNRGGAGTGELFF.

This clone was counted between two and nine times. The V call is TRBV28, the J call TRBJ2-7; 10 nucleotides agree with TRBD1. The V gene end was trimmed by 6 bases and the J gene end by 7 bases; junction bases not matched to a gene: 21. CDR1 MDHEN and CDR2 SYDVKM come from the germline V gene. This CDR3 spans 18 amino acids. CDR3 sequence reads: CASRFGTGERGRRGEQYF. DNA of the CDR3: TGTGCCAGCAGGTTCGGGACAGGGGAAAGGGGACGGCGGGGTGAGCAGTACTTC.

V and J are TRBV5-1 and TRBJ2-6, with 9 bases that match TRBD1. The ends lost 4 bases at V and 0 bases at J; junction bases unmatched: 5. CDR3 length: 17 residues. In germline, CDR1 is SGHRS, CDR2 YFSETQ. The CDR3 loop reads CASSRDRAVSGANVLTF. DNA for the CDR3: TGCGCCAGCAGCCGGGACAGGGCGGTCTCTGGGGCCAACGTCCTGACTTTC.

The gene calls are TRBV6-1 and TRBJ1-5; 7 bases map to TRBD1. CDR1 and CDR2 from the germline V gene are MNHNS and SASEGT. The CDR3 sequence is 14 residues long. Losses at the gene ends were 6 bases for V and 3 bases for J; bases not matched to a gene: 5. The CDR3 nucleotides are TGTGCCAGCAGCCGGGACAGTGACAATCAGCCCCAGCATTTT. Encoded protein: CASSRDSDNQPQHF.

This chain links TRBV5-1 with TRBJ1-2; possible D gene TRBD1, 6 bases. Germline V gene sequence: CDR1 SGHRS, CDR2 YFSETQ. With 4 bases removed from V and 4 bases from J, the gap between germline ends came to 17 bases. The CDR3 runs 15 residues. CDR3 in DNA: TGCGCCAGCAGCCTGGGACAAAGTCAGGCCTATGGCTACACCTTC. Its translation: CASSLGQSQAYGYTF.

A word on this clone: The identical CDR3 is also encoded by other nucleotide sequences in the sample. The V call is TRBV5-1, the J call TRBJ1-1; 10 nucleotides align to TRBD1. Germline CDR1 is SGHRS and CDR2 is YFSETQ. With V trimmed by 4 bases and J by 5 bases, 2 bases remained unmatched. The CDR3 has 13 amino acids. CDR3 protein: CASSQGQGTEAFF. Here the CDR3 DNA reads TGCGCCAGCAGCCAGGGACAGGGGACTGAAGCTTTCTTT.

The chain links TRBV6-6 to TRBJ2-5, with 7 bases aligning to TRBD1. The germline V gene encodes CDR1 MNHNY and CDR2 SVGAGI (reference sequence). The CDR3 consists of 13 residues. The V segment lost 6 bases and the J segment 4 bases; nucleotides outside the gene matches: 5. CDR3: CASRKGAGETQYF. The CDR3 DNA follows: TGTGCCAGCAGAAAGGGGGCGGGAGAGACCCAGTACTTC.

The V gene is TRBV19, the J gene TRBJ1-5; TRBD1 agrees at 9 bases. J was trimmed by 5 bases and V by 4 bases; bases with no gene match: 12. CDR3 length: 17 amino acids. Germline lookup yields CDR1 LNHDA and CDR2 SQIVND (reference sequence). The DNA of the CDR3 is TGTGCCAGTAGTAGAAACAGGGGGCTCCCTTTGGATCAGCCCCAGCATTTT. It yields the protein CASSRNRGLPLDQPQHF.